These T cell receptor beta chains were read from a single sample in a study of blood T cell repertoires in COVID-19. Sequencing used immunoSEQ multiplex PCR; TCRdb keeps in-frame clones, though not all of them. The sample lists roughly 66,000 clones; approximately 80% were seen once. The sequencing input was peripheral blood. The receptors derive from a man aged 55 to 69 with acute or convalescent COVID-19. The CDR3 runs from the conserved cysteine through the conserved F or W. Each record gives: J gene, D gene, clone size, V gene, CDR3 protein, CDR3 DNA. D genes are given only for firm matches. Clone size, where shown, is once, few, many, or a class for clones that have expanded.

J: TRBJ1-5; D: -; size: -; V: TRBV5-8; CDR3: CASSLEGRNQPQHF; DNA: TGTGCCAGCAGCTTGGAAGGGAGGAATCAGCCCCAGCATTTT
J: TRBJ2-3; D: -; size: -; V: TRBV11-2; CDR3: CASSLSWANTQYF; DNA: TGTGCCAGCAGCTTATCTTGGGCGAATACGCAGTATTTT
J: TRBJ1-1; D: -; size: -; V: TRBV19; CDR3: CASSIPTVNTEAFF; DNA: TGTGCCAGTAGTATCCCGACAGTGAACACTGAAGCTTTCTTT
J: TRBJ2-7; D: -; size: once; V: TRBV7-8; CDR3: CASSSRRLSYEQYF; DNA: TGTGCCAGCAGCTCCCGCAGGCTCTCCTACGAGCAGTACTTC
J: TRBJ1-3; D: TRBD1; size: once; V: TRBV2; CDR3: CASGQGVASSGNTIYF; DNA: TGTGCCAGCGGCCAGGGGGTGGCCTCCTCTGGAAACACCATATATTTT
J: TRBJ2-1; D: -; size: -; V: TRBV27; CDR3: CASSLWGRNEQFF; DNA: TGTGCCAGCAGTTTATGGGGGCGGAATGAGCAGTTCTTC
J: TRBJ2-6; D: TRBD1; size: -; V: TRBV7-2; CDR3: CASSLWGRGTGANVLTF; DNA: TGTGCCAGCAGCTTATGGGGCAGGGGGACTGGGGCCAACGTCCTGACTTTC
J: TRBJ2-5; D: -; size: few; V: TRBV6-2/TRBV6-3; CDR3: CASSGLSRGETQYF; DNA: TGTGCCAGCAGTGGGCTCTCACGGGGAGAGACCCAGTACTTC
J: TRBJ1-4; D: -; size: -; V: TRBV9; CDR3: CASSVGLGADEKLFF; DNA: TGTGCCAGCAGCGTAGGGTTGGGGGCGGATGAAAAACTGTTTTTT
J: TRBJ1-2; D: -; size: -; V: TRBV11-2; CDR3: CASSGIRGINYGYTF; DNA: TGTGCCAGCAGCGGTATCAGGGGAATCAACTATGGCTACACCTTC